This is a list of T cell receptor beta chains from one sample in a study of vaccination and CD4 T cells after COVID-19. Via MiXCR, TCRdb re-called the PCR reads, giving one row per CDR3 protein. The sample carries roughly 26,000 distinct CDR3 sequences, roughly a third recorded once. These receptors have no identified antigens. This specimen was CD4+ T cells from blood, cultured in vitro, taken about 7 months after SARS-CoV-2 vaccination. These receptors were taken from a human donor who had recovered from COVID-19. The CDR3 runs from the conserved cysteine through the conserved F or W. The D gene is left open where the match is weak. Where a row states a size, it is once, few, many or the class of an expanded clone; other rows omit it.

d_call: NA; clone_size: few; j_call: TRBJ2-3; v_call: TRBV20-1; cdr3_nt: TGCAGTGCTAGGAGTCGTAGCGGAAACACAGATACGCAGTATTTT; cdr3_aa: CSARSRSGNTDTQYF
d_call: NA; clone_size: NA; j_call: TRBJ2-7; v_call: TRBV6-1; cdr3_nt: TGTGCCAGCAAGGAGGGAGCCGGCGGACGCGAGCAGTACTTC; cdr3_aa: CASKEGAGGREQYF
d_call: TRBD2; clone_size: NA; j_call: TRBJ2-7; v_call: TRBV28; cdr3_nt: TGTGCCAGCAGTTTATCTCTAGCGGGAGTTGAGGACGGGCTCTTC; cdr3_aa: CASSLSLAGVEDGLF
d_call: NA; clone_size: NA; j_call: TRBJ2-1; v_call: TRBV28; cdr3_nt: TGTGCCAGCAGCTCATGGACTTATAGCTCCTACAATGAGCAGTTCTTC; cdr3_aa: CASSSWTYSSYNEQFF
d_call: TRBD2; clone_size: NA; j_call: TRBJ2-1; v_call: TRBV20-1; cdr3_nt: TGCAGTGCTAGAGTCGCTAGCGGGAGTGAGGGGTCATACAATGAGCAGTTCTTC; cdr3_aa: CSARVASGSEGSYNEQFF
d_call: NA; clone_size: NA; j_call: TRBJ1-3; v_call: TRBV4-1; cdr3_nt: TGCGCCAGTACCCTCAGGTTCGGCTCTGGAAACACCATATATTTT; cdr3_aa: CASTLRFGSGNTIYF
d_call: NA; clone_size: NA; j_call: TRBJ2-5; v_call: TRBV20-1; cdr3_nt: TGCAGTGTACCACGCCAAGAGACCCAGTACTTC; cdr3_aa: CSVPRQETQYF
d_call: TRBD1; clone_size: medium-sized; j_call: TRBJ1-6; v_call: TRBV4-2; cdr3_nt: TGTGCCAGCAGCCAAGGGACAGGGAGGTCACCCCTCCACTTT; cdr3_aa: CASSQGTGRSPLHF
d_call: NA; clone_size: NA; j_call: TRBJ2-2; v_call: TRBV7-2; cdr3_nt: TGTGCCAGCAGCCCTACAAGACTAGACACCGGGGAGCTGTTTTTT; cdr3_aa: CASSPTRLDTGELFF
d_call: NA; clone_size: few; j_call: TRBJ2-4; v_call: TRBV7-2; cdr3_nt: TGTGCCAGCAGCTTAGAGCCGGGGGTGAGCGGAAACATTCAGTACTTC; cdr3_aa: CASSLEPGVSGNIQYF
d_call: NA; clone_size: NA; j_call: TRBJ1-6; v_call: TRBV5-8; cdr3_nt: TGTGCCAGCAGCTTGGACCCGGGTTCACCCCTCCACTTT; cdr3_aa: CASSLDPGSPLHF
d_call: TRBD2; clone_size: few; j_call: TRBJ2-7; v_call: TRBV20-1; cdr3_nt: TGCAGTGCTAGGGTACTAGCGGATTACTACGAGCAGTACTTC; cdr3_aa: CSARVLADYYEQYF
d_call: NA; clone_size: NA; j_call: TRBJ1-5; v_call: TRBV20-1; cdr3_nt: TGCAGTGCTAGAGGATTGGGGGGGCAGACTTACAATAGCAATCAGCCCCAGCATTTT; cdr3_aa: CSARGLGGQTYNSNQPQHF
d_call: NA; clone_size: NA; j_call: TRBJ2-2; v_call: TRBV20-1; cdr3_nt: TGCAGTGCTAGTCGAGGGGCGCGGGGCACCGGGGAGCTGTTTTTT; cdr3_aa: CSASRGARGTGELFF
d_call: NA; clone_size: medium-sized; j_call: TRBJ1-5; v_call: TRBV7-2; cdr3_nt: TGTGCCAGCAGCTTAGCGGGGGGGCATGGCAATCAGCCCCAGCATTTT; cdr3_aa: CASSLAGGHGNQPQHF
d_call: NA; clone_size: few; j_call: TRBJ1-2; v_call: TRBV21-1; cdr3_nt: TGTGCCAGCAGCAAAGCGGCGACTAAGGCGTTTAACTATGGCTACACCTTC; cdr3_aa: CASSKAATKAFNYGYTF
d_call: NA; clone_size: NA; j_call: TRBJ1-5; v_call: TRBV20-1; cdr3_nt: TGCAGTGCCCAAGTCGGACAGAGCAATCAGCCCCAGCATTTT; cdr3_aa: CSAQVGQSNQPQHF
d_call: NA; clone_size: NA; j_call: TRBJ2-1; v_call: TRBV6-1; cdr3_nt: TGTGCCAGCAGCCAACCTCACCAGGGGCAGTTCTTC; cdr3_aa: CASSQPHQGQFF
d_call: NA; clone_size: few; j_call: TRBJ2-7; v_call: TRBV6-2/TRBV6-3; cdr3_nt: TGTGCCAGCAGTAAACTAGTCTACGAGCAGTACTTC; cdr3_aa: CASSKLVYEQYF
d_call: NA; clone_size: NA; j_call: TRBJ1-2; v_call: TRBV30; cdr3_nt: TGTGCCTGGGGGAGATCCTCTGAGGTCTATGGCTACACCTTC; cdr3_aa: CAWGRSSEVYGYTF
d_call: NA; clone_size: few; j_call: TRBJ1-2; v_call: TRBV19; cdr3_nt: TGTGCCAGTAGTATATGGGACTATGGCTACACCTTC; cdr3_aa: CASSIWDYGYTF
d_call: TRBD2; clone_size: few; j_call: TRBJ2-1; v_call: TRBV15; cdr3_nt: TGTGCCACCAGCAACGGAGGGACTAGCGGGAGGTCCCCCTACAATGAGCAGTTCTTC; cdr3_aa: CATSNGGTSGRSPYNEQFF
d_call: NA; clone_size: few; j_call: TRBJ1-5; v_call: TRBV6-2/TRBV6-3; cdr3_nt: TGTGCCAGCAGTCCCAAAACGATCACTGGCAATCAGCCCCAGCATTTT; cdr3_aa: CASSPKTITGNQPQHF
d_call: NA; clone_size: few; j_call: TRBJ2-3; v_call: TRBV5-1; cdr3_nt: TGTGCCAGCAGCGGGTTAATGAGCACAGATACGCAGTATTTT; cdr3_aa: CASSGLMSTDTQYF
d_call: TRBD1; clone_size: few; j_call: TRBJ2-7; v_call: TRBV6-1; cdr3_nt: TGTGCCGCGTCGGGGACAGGGGGCAACTACGAGCAGTACTTC; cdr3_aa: CAASGTGGNYEQYF
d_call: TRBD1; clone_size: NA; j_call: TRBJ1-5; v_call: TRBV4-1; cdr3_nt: TGCGCCAGCAGCCAAGAGTTGGACAGGAGGCAGCCCCAGCATTTT; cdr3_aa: CASSQELDRRQPQHF
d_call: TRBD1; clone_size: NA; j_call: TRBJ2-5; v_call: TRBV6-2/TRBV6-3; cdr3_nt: TGTGCCAGTAGTCCCACTCCGACAGGGGGATTTTCCCAGTACTTC; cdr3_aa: CASSPTPTGGFSQYF
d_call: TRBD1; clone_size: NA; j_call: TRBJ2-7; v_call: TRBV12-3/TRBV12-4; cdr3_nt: TGTGCCAGCAGACTGGACAGGGGGACCTACGAGCAGTACTTC; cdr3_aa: CASRLDRGTYEQYF
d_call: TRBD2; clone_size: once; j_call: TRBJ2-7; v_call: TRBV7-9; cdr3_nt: TGTGCCAGCAGCCCCCGGGGGGACGAGCAGTACTTC; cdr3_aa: CASSPRGDEQYF
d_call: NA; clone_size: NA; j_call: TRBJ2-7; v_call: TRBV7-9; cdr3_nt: TGTGCCAGCAGCTTGGTGGGACGAGGAACCTACGAGCAGTACTTC; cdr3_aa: CASSLVGRGTYEQYF
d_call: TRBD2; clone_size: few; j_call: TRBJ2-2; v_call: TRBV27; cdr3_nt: TGTGCCAGCAGTTTTAGCGGGGGCGGGCCCGGGGAGCTGTTTTTT; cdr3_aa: CASSFSGGGPGELFF
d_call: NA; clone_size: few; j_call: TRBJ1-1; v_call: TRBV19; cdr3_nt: TGTGCCAGTAGTAGCCCCGGGGAAATCACTGAAGCTTTCTTT; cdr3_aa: CASSSPGEITEAFF
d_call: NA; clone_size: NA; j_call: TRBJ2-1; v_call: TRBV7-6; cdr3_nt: TGTGCCAGCACAGATCCGAACTACAATGAGCAGTTCTTC; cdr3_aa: CASTDPNYNEQFF
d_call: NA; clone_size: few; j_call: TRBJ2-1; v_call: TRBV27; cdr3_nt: TGTGCCAGCAGTTTGAACAGGGCTTACAATGAGCAGTTCTTC; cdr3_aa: CASSLNRAYNEQFF
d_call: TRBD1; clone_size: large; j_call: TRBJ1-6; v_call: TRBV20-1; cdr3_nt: TGCAGTGCTGACCCCGGGACAGGGGGCGGCGATTCACCCCTCCACTTT; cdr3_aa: CSADPGTGGGDSPLHF
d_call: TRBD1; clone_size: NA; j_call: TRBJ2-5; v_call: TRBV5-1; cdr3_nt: TGCGCCAGCAGCTTGGGGGACAGTCAAGAGACCCAGTACTTC; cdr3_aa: CASSLGDSQETQYF